Detailed here is one TCR beta chain. Its specificity is not known. The data were obtained in a study of T-cell memory formation after mild COVID-19. Study outcomes and limitations: Nothing confirmed that second-wave clones peaking on day 37 were specific for SARS-CoV-2.

This CDR3 has 15 amino acids. Looked up from germline, CDR1 is SNHLY and CDR2 is FYNNEI. V dropped 6 bases and J dropped 3 bases, with 15 bases sitting between them. MiXCR, run by TCRdb on the 5' RACE reads, gives a single entry per CDR3 protein. This sample has under 300,000 distinct CDR3 sequences; approximately 19% occur once, and the top ten carry approximately 22%. Input material: PBMCs or a T cell subset sorted from them (not recorded which). This rearrangement joins TRBV2 to TRBJ2-1, with D possibly TRBD2 on 6 matching bases. This sequence originates from a man younger than 30 who had mild COVID-19 (a few samples of this study predate the infection). Cell type and time point are not known. The CDR3 DNA reads TGTGCCAGCAGGCCCAAGGCGGGAAGCTACAATGAGCAGTTCTTC. Its translation: CASRPKAGSYNEQFF.